This TCR beta chain originates from a study of radiation and T cells in renal cell carcinoma. Study summary: Nephrectomy followed 15 Gy stereotactic body radiation by 4 weeks.

On this clone itself: Its matching antigen is unknown.

Assay used: immunoSEQ multiplex PCR; TCRdb lists only in-frame clones, some missing. In the table there are 150,000 or so clones, more than 70% of which are singletons. Time point reported: baseline pretreatment blood. The sample's treatment: 15 Gy SBRT to primary tumor, nephrectomy 4 weeks later. Clear cell pathology was present in this patient's renal cell carcinoma. CDR3 size: 15 residues. Unmatched junction bases numbered 5, after V lost 6 bases and J lost 1 base. In germline, CDR1 is SGHTA, CDR2 FQGNSA. Study-level findings and limits: In blood, top tumor clones expanded by 2 weeks, shrinking by 4. Baseline intratumoral clonotype presence is unknown without pretreatment biopsies.

This receptor was obtained from a woman in her 50s with renal cell carcinoma. Sequencing was performed on blood, taken from a patient whose treatment included radiotherapy and nephrectomy. The V call is TRBV7-2, the J call TRBJ1-1; 10 bases line up with TRBD1. CDR3 loop: CASRPRQGANTEAFF. CDR3 bases: TGTGCCAGCAGACCAAGACAGGGGGCGAACACTGAAGCTTTCTTT.